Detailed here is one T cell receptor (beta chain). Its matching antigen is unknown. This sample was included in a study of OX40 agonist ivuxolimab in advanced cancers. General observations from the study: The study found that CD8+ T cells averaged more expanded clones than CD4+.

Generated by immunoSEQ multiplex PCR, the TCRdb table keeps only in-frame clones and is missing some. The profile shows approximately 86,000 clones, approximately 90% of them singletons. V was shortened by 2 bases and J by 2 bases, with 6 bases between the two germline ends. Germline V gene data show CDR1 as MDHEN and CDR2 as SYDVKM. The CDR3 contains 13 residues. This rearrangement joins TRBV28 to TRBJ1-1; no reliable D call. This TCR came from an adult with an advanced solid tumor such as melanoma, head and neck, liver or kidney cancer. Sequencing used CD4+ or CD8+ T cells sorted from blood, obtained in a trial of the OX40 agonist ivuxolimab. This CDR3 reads CASSLNANTEAFF. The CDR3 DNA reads TGTGCCAGCAGTTTAAATGCAAACACTGAAGCTTTCTTT.